This T cell receptor (beta chain) was recorded in a study of lymphopenia after photon versus proton radiotherapy. Points from the study as a whole: After the lymphocyte nadir, photon-treated repertoires showed oligoclonal expansion, especially of CD8+ Temra cells. Proton therapy kept repertoires fairly stable, unlike photons, which gained effector/memory cells. Post-nadir TCR diversity decline inversely tracked overall survival among those who died. Better survival with proton therapy was suggested as possible, not demonstrated.

Regarding this clone: What it binds is not known.

The CDR3 has 11 amino acids. The V gene lost 1 base and the J gene lost 11 bases, with 8 bases spanning the gap. The germline CDR1 and CDR2 sequences are SEHNR and FQNEAQ (reference sequence). The table came from immunoSEQ multiplex PCR; TCRdb's copy has only in-frame clones and leaves some out. The sample lists about 30,000 clones, about 93% occurring once. The specimen comprised peripheral blood, sampled from a patient treated with photon-based radiotherapy. The sequence came from a woman aged 50 to 65 with cholangiocarcinoma. The genes are TRBV7-9 and TRBJ1-2; D is unresolved. CDR3 DNA sequence: TGTGCCAGCAGCTTAGAGGTAGCTTACACCTTC. It specifies CASSLEVAYTF.